This T cell receptor beta chain was profiled in a study of blood T cell repertoires in COVID-19 (TCRdb year 2020). Context from the whole study: Samples from collaborators originated in the United States, Italy and Spain and spanned both the acute and convalescent phases of COVID-19. The material from the prospective study consisted of cDNA or gDNA derived from T cells, B-cell-depleted T cells, or PBMCs. Subjects who had been exposed to COVID-19, were actively infected with it, or had recovered from it provided the deeply sampled blood TCRbeta repertoires that made up the dataset. The repertoires were made available in a free public database intended to serve as a resource for research on the immune response to SARS-CoV-2. The samples were drawn from two sources: the first 160 participants of the ongoing ImmuneRACE study, and 1,200 or so subjects contributed by 6 global collaborators. Sample metadata almost always included a de-identified subject ID, COVID-19 status, age in years and sex. HLA class I and class II types, where available, came from metadata supplied by the sample provider rather than from assay-based typing. General findings and caveats noted by the study authors: The quantity of clinical and demographic metadata differed by source and by participant and was supplied without curation.

In the case of this clone: Its antigen is not yet known. Per-base quality was not reported, and no clone a single base away is much larger than it.

TCRbeta CDR3 regions were amplified from genomic DNA using the immunoSEQ Assay, a bias-controlled multiplex PCR. The original methods were these. The number of nucleated cells in each sample was estimated from the amplification of reference gene primers within the assay. Sequence reads were collapsed and filtered to measure the absolute abundance of every unique TCRbeta CDR3 rearrangement. For each sample, productive Simpson clonality was calculated as the square root of Simpson's diversity index across productive rearrangements. TCRdb provides this immuneACCESS table in a form limited to in-frame rearrangements. Some clones are lacking; in checked studies, under half of them reflect an unresolved V gene, and why the rest are absent is not known. The DNA gave D and trimming, while V, J and clone size come from that table. The sample has more than 110,000 clones on record, around 80% of them singletons. In total, the top ten clones hold almost 6.5% of the sample.

The CDR1 and CDR2 encoded by the germline V gene (reference sequence) are SGHKS and YYEKEE. V gives up 2 bases and J gives up 2 bases, and the segment between their germline ends measures 7 bases. The CDR3 has 13 amino acids, counting the end cysteine and phenylalanine. Solely the CDR3 DNA is kept, with 39 bases framed from the first base. Each collaborating institution followed its own protocols to collect whole blood in K2EDTA tubes. For TCRbeta analysis, collaborator samples were shipped as frozen whole blood, as isolated PBMCs, or as DNA extracted from either sample type. The source is a human donor in a cohort sampled during active COVID-19. The sample taken for sequencing was peripheral blood. The sequence links TRBV5-5 to TRBJ2-5; the D gene is perhaps TRBD1, on 5 matching bases. The base sequence is TGTGCCAGCAGCTTCAGGGCTCAAGAGACCCAGTACTTC. Its protein is CASSFRAQETQYF.